This entry lists 3 T cell receptor beta chains sequenced from one sample in a study of blood T cell repertoires in COVID-19. Profiling relied on immunoSEQ multiplex PCR, and the TCRdb table lists in-frame clones only, not all of them. Altogether about 100,000 clones are present, roughly 92% being singletons, with the ten largest covering roughly 5%. Sample: peripheral blood. All receptors come from a man in his 70s with acute or convalescent COVID-19.

V gene TRBV11-3 combines with J gene TRBJ2-5, with TRBD2 matching 12 bases. This CDR3 spans 15 amino acids. Germline V CDR1 and CDR2: SGHNT, YENEEA. V trimming: 3 bases; J trimming: 10 bases; junction bases outside the gene matches: 9. CDR3 amino acids: CASSFPGGLAGDQYF. The CDR3, as DNA: TGTGCCAGCAGCTTCCCCGGGGGACTAGCGGGTGACCAGTACTTC.

The J gene is TRBJ2-7, the V gene TRBV18; D might be TRBD1 (5 bases). The germline V and J ends were trimmed by 3 bases and 4 bases, with 10 bases remaining between them. This CDR3 comprises 13 residues. The germline V gene has CDR1 KGHSH and CDR2 LQKENI. DNA for the CDR3: TGTGCCAGCTCACCCACGGCAGGGTACGAGCAGTACTTC. It specifies CASSPTAGYEQYF.

V is TRBV28 and J is TRBJ1-5; D possibly corresponds to TRBD1 (6 bases). This CDR3 spans 15 amino acids. Germline V gene sequence: CDR1 MDHEN, CDR2 SYDVKM. The V end was cut by 5 bases, the J end by 2 bases, with 13 bases between. The CDR3: CASSIQGVGNQPQHF. The CDR3 DNA sequence: TGTGCCAGCAGTATACAGGGTGTTGGCAATCAGCCCCAGCATTTT.